These 28 T cell receptor beta chains came from one sample sequenced in a study of blood T cells in healthy people across ages. The use of a sample-barcoded 5' primer and a J-beta primer mix characterized a second PCR of roughly 6 to 11 cycles. One entry per CDR3 protein, called by TCRdb with MiXCR from the 5' RACE reads. Of almost 800,000 distinct CDR3 sequences in the sample, 55% to 70% were seen once. The specimen sequenced was blood. These TCRs come from a man aged 30-40 years in good health.

The gene calls are TRBV5-1 and TRBJ1-4; a possible D gene is TRBD1 (5 bases). V was trimmed by 4 bases and J by 5 bases, leaving 15 bases between them. This CDR3 contains 15 residues. Germline lookup yields CDR1 SGHRS and CDR2 YFSETQ. The CDR3 sequence is CASSPGRQQNEKLFF. For the CDR3, the DNA is TGCGCCAGCAGCCCAGGGAGGCAGCAAAATGAAAAACTGTTTTTT.

Points on this clonotype: A much larger clone sits a single nucleotide away, making a read error possible. This rearrangement joins TRBV5-1 to TRBJ2-5, with TRBD1 matching over 7 bases. From germline, CDR1 is SGHRS and CDR2 YFSETQ. The length of the CDR3 is 13 residues. Trimming took 3 bases from V and 3 from J; bases not matched to a gene: 2. This chain's CDR3 is CASSSDRKETQYF. The CDR3 DNA sequence: TGCGCCAGCAGCTCGGACAGGAAAGAGACCCAGTACTTC.

The chain combines TRBV12-5 with TRBJ1-5; possible D gene TRBD1, 5 bases. This CDR3 comprises 14 residues. Germline assignment: CDR1 LGHNT and CDR2 FRNRAP. V was shortened by 7 bases and J by 5 bases, with 15 bases between the two germline ends. The CDR3 coding sequence is TGTGCTAGTGCCTCCCCGGACACCGATCAGCCCCAGCATTTT. Encoded protein: CASASPDTDQPQHF.

The V gene is TRBV4-1, the J gene TRBJ2-1, with D hard to call. Trimming cost V 5 bases and J 9 bases, with 8 bases left between them. CDR1 and CDR2 from the germline V gene are MGHRA and YSYEKL. CDR3 length equals 11 residues. CDR3 amino acids: CASSTRPEQFF. Written as DNA, the CDR3 is TGCGCCAGCAGCACACGACCTGAGCAGTTCTTC.

The V and J genes are TRBV6-4 and TRBJ2-1, with D maybe TRBD1 (6 bases). The CDR3 is made up of 17 amino acids. Germline V gene data show CDR1 as MRHNA and CDR2 as SNTAGT. The V end was cut by 5 bases, the J end by 7 bases, with 24 bases between. CDR3 DNA: TGTGCCAGCAGTAAAAGACCGGGACAAAACCCTGGGAATGAGCAGTTCTTC. Residues: CASSKRPGQNPGNEQFF.

In its sample, this clonotype was seen a few times. The chain links TRBV6-2 or TRBV6-3 to TRBJ2-7; 8 bases are shared with TRBD2. Trimming took 6 bases from V and 0 from J; bases not matched to a gene: 10. Germline CDR1 reads MNHEY; CDR2 reads SVGEGT. The CDR3 has 16 residues. The DNA for the CDR3 is TGTGCCAGCAGAACCCCCAGCGGGAGCCCCTCCTACGAGCAGTACTTC. Translation: CASRTPSGSPSYEQYF.

This clonotype has a handful of counts. The chain links TRBV7-2 to TRBJ2-7; maybe TRBD2 (5 bases). CDR1 and CDR2 from the germline V gene are SGHTA and FQGNSA. The V end was cut by 3 bases, the J end by 6 bases, with 15 bases between. The CDR3 runs to 14 residues. The CDR3 here is CASSFGKKESEQYF. In DNA, the CDR3 is TGTGCCAGCAGCTTCGGGAAGAAGGAGAGCGAGCAGTACTTC.

About this clonotype: Germline is not matched at one junction end, which may reflect a read error. The CDR3 DNA reads as TGTGCCTGCAGCTTAGAAGGCTACGAGCAGTACTTC. Its protein product is CACSLEGYEQYF. This chain links TRBV13 with TRBJ2-7; no clear D. This CDR3 spans 12 amino acids. CDR1 and CDR2 (germline): PRHDT, FYEKMQ (reference sequence).

This clonotype was detected only a few times. Here the CDR3 reads CASSPDRGGFYGYTF. CDR3 in DNA: TGTGCCAGCAGCCCTGACAGAGGGGGATTCTATGGCTACACCTTC. The rearrangement uses TRBV7-9 and TRBJ1-2, with a weak D call TRBD1 (6 bases). The ends were cut back, 5 bases at V and 4 bases at J, with 17 bases in the middle. Per germline, CDR1 SEHNR and CDR2 FQNEAQ (reference sequence). The CDR3 contains 15 residues.

The rearrangement uses TRBV6-2 or TRBV6-3 and TRBJ1-1, with D perhaps TRBD1 (5 bases). V lost 6 bases to trimming and J lost 2 bases, with 16 bases between them. The CDR3 spans 15 residues. Germline lookup yields CDR1 MNHEY and CDR2 SVGEGT. In DNA, the CDR3 is TGTGCCAGCAGGGAGTTGGGGGACCTTAACACTGAAGCTTTCTTT. This encodes CASRELGDLNTEAFF.

Note on this clonotype: A much larger clone lies one base from this, so it may be a read error. This sequence joins TRBV20-1 and TRBJ2-1; D is uncertain. The J call may be in error: the DNA end matches TRBJ2-7 better. This CDR3 has 11 residues. Per germline, CDR1 DFQATT and CDR2 SNEGSKA (reference sequence). Here the CDR3 reads CSGTAYNEQYF. The CDR3 DNA sequence: TGCAGTGGTACCGCCTACAATGAGCAGTACTTC.

This chain connects TRBV4-1 to TRBJ2-7, with TRBD2 as a possible D gene (6 bases). TRBJ2-5 matches the DNA end more closely, so the J call is doubtful. The CDR3 runs 15 residues. Germline lookup yields CDR1 MGHRA and CDR2 YSYEKL. CDR3 coding DNA: TGCGCCAGCAGCCAAAGGGAACCAGGGAGGGAGACCCAGTACTTC. Protein: CASSQREPGRETQYF.

The CDR3 loop reads CASSPNQFGGSFDEQYF. The CDR3 nucleotides read TGCGCCAGCAGCCCGAACCAATTTGGGGGCTCGTTCGACGAGCAGTACTTC. The chain employs TRBV4-3 and TRBJ2-7; possible D gene TRBD1, 6 bases. Germline V gives CDR1 LGHNA, CDR2 YSLEER. The V gene lost 4 bases and the J gene lost 5 bases, with 24 bases spanning the gap. CDR3 length: 17 amino acids.

Remarks on this clonotype: The junction differs from germline at one of its ends, possibly a read error. The V gene is TRBV6-2 or TRBV6-3, the J gene TRBJ2-1; D possibly corresponds to TRBD2 (6 bases). Germline V gives CDR1 MNHEY, CDR2 SVGEGT. The CDR3 covers 15 residues. This CDR3 is CASSYDLLATNERFF. DNA of the CDR3: TGTGCCAGCAGTTACGATCTCCTAGCGACGAATGAGCGGTTCTTC.

V gene TRBV15 combines with J gene TRBJ2-4, with D possibly being TRBD2 (5 bases). This CDR3 region has 13 residues. Germline V gene lookup returns CDR1 LNHNV and CDR2 YYDKDF (reference sequence). V shed 5 bases and J shed 13 bases, with 18 bases lying between them. The CDR3 protein is CATSGRLMEEQYF. The CDR3 DNA sequence: TGTGCCACCAGCGGACGGCTAATGGAGGAGCAGTACTTC.

The V and J genes are TRBV12-3 or TRBV12-4 and TRBJ2-5, with 7 positions matching TRBD1. V gave up 6 bases and J gave up 11 bases; unmatched junction bases: 18. The CDR3 is 15 amino acids. The CDR3 region is CASRRQGVSDNEQYF. Here the CDR3 DNA reads TGTGCCAGCAGACGCCAGGGGGTCTCGGACAATGAACAGTACTTC.

The rearrangement links TRBV6-5 to TRBJ1-6; no reliable D call. The V end was cut by 5 bases, the J end by 7 bases, with 12 bases between. Germline assignment: CDR1 MNHEY and CDR2 SVGAGI. The CDR3 runs 14 residues. As DNA, the CDR3 is TGTGCCAGCAGTGCCCCGGCGGGGAATTCACCCCTCCACTTT. This gives the protein CASSAPAGNSPLHF.

The sample holds a few counts of this clonotype. The J gene is TRBJ2-1, the V gene TRBV6-2 or TRBV6-3; 10 bases agree with TRBD2. V shed 7 bases and J 0 bases; nucleotides not matched to a gene: 9. This CDR3 region has 17 residues. Looked up from germline, CDR1 is MNHEY and CDR2 is SVGEGT. Here the CDR3 DNA reads TGTGCCAGCAAAAGGCTAGCGGGGGTGAGCTCCTACAATGAGCAGTTCTTC. Amino acids: CASKRLAGVSSYNEQFF.

The chain joins TRBV6-6 to TRBJ2-1; TRBD1 aligns across 7 bases. V lost 3 bases to trimming and J lost 7 bases; unmatched junction nucleotides: 6. The CDR3 has 14 residues. The germline gives CDR1 MNHNY, CDR2 SVGAGI (reference sequence). The CDR3 region has the DNA TGTGCCAGCAGTTATGAAGGGGGCCGGAATGAGCAGTTCTTC. It yields the protein CASSYEGGRNEQFF.

This chain connects TRBV28 to TRBJ2-1; 8 nucleotides line up with TRBD2. V lost 2 bases to trimming and J lost 8 bases; unmatched junction nucleotides: 8. CDR1 is MDHEN and CDR2 is SYDVKM in the germline V gene. The CDR3 length is 15 residues. This CDR3 reads CASSLNGGASDEQFF. CDR3 in DNA: TGTGCCAGCAGTTTAAACGGGGGGGCTAGTGATGAGCAGTTCTTC.

The CDR3 region has the DNA TGTGCCATCAGTGAAGTGGGAGTTAGACGGACAGGGCCCTACGAGCAGTACTTC. It encodes CAISEVGVRRTGPYEQYF. The chain recombines TRBV10-3 with TRBJ2-7; TRBD1 matches 8 bases. V lost 3 bases, J lost 2 bases, and 15 bases stayed unmatched. CDR1 and CDR2 (germline): ENHRY, SYGVKD. The CDR3 covers 18 residues.

The V and J genes are TRBV28 and TRBJ2-2; D may match TRBD1 or TRBD2 (6 bases each). CDR3 length: 12 residues. In germline, CDR1 is MDHEN, CDR2 SYDVKM. Trimming left V 6 bases short and J 9 bases short, with 11 bases between. The CDR3 bases are TGTGCCAGCAGACCTGGGGGGCGGGAGCTGTTTTTT. Protein product: CASRPGGRELFF.

The V and J genes are TRBV9 and TRBJ2-4; D not resolved. V was trimmed by 0 bases and J by 6 bases, leaving 13 bases between them. The CDR3 has 15 amino acids. Looked up from germline, CDR1 is SGDLS and CDR2 is YYNGEE. The CDR3 loop reads CASSVASQNRNIQYF. In DNA form, the CDR3 reads TGTGCCAGCAGCGTAGCTAGTCAGAATAGAAACATTCAGTACTTC.

This clonotype was seen only a few times. This chain uses TRBV29-1 with TRBJ2-5, with D perhaps TRBD1 (6 bases). Matching the DNA end better, TRBJ2-7 makes the J call doubtful. The germline V gene encodes CDR1 SQVTM and CDR2 ANQGSEA. The CDR3 spans 12 residues. The CDR3: CSAADQGYEQYF. As DNA, the CDR3 is TGCAGCGCCGCGGATCAGGGGTACGAGCAGTACTTC.

The chain joins TRBV7-9 to TRBJ2-7, with a weak D call TRBD2 (6 bases). Trimming pared 6 bases from V and 9 bases from J, leaving 15 bases between. Germline lookup yields CDR1 SEHNR and CDR2 FQNEAQ (reference sequence). The CDR3 is 12 amino acids. The CDR3, as DNA: TGTGCCAGCAGTAACGGAAGAGCGGGGCAGTACTTC. It translates to CASSNGRAGQYF.

This chain connects TRBV20-1 to TRBJ1-5; no firm D call. V lost 3 bases and J lost 7, with 10 bases in between. The CDR3 length is 12 residues. Germline values: CDR1 DFQATT, CDR2 SNEGSKA (reference sequence). DNA for the CDR3: TGCAGTGCTAGGGCATCTGAGCAGCCCCAGCATTTT. This codes for CSARASEQPQHF.

This chain uses TRBV5-5 with TRBJ2-5; D may correspond to TRBD1 or TRBD2 (5 bases each). Germline CDR1 reads SGHKS; CDR2 reads YYEKEE (reference sequence). Deletions cut 4 bases from V and 11 bases from J, with 15 bases between. The CDR3 consists of 12 residues. CDR3 sequence: CASSSALGEQYF. The CDR3 DNA follows: TGTGCCAGCAGCAGCGCCCTGGGGGAGCAGTACTTC.

The chain uses TRBV6-1 and TRBJ2-1; 7 nucleotides match TRBD2. The CDR3 runs 14 residues. The germline gives CDR1 MNHNS, CDR2 SASEGT. Trimming at V came to 8 bases and at J to 2 bases, leaving 6 bases not matched to a gene. CDR3 sequence: CASATGTTYNEQFF. Here the CDR3 DNA reads TGTGCCAGCGCTACCGGGACTACCTACAATGAGCAGTTCTTC.